This T cell receptor beta chain came from a study of human T cells and chemical hapten exposure. Findings and limits, study-wide: Significantly more large CDR3 similarity clusters arose among expanded TCRs than among controls.

Each CDR3 protein is one row after TCRdb ran MiXCR on the RACE reads. The sample consists of under 120,000 distinct CDR3 sequences, approximately 10% of them appearing once. Of note for this clonotype: Its antigen is undetermined.

Trimming stripped 2 bases from V and 4 bases from J, with 11 bases between. Germline CDR1 reads SGHNT; CDR2 reads YYREEE (reference sequence). The CDR3 sequence is 14 residues long. Time point of the sample: patch test 1, 2 weeks after DPC sensitization. Treatment specified: therapeutic diphenylcyclopropenone sensitization with weekly scalp DPC. The source material was whole blood, sampled in connection with sensitization to the hapten diphenylcyclopropenone (DPC). This chain uses TRBV5-4 with TRBJ2-3; D gene unclear. This clonotype was sampled from a middle-aged woman with alopecia areata. Some clones in this sample may be carry-over from other donors' samples. The CDR3 sequence: CASSFTTTPDTQYF. The CDR3 DNA is TGTGCCAGCAGCTTCACAACGACTCCAGATACGCAGTATTTT.